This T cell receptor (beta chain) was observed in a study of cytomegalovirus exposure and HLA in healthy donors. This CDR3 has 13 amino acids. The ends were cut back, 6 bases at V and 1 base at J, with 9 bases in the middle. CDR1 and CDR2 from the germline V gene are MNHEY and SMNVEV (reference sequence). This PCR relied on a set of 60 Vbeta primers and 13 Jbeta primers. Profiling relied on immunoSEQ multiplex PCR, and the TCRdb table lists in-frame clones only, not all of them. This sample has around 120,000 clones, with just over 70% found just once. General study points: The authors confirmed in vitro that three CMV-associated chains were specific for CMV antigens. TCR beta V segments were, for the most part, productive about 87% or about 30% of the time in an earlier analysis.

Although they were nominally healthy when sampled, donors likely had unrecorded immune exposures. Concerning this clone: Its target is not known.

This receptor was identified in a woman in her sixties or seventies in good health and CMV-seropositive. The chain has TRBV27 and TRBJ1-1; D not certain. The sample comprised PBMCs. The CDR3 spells CASSPSPNTEAFF. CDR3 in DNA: TGTGCCAGCAGCCCTTCCCCGAACACTGAAGCTTTCTTT.